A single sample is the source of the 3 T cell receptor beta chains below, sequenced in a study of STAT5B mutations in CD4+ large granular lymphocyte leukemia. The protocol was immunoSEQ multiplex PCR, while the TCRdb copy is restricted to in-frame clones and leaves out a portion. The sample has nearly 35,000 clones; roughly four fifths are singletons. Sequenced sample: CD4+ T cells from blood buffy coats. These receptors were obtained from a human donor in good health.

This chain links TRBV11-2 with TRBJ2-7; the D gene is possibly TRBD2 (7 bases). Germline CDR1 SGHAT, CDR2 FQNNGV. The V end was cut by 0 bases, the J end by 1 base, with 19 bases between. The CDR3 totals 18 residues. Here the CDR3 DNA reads TGTGCCAGCAGCTTAGAAGTCGCGGGGGCGGGGGCGTCCTACGAGCAGTACTTC. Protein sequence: CASSLEVAGAGASYEQYF.

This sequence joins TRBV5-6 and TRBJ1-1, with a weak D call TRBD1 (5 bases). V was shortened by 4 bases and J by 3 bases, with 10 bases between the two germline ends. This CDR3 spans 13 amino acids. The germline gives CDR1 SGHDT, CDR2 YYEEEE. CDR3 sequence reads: CASSLLRDTEAFF. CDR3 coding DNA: TGTGCCAGCAGCCTCCTCAGGGACACTGAAGCTTTCTTT.

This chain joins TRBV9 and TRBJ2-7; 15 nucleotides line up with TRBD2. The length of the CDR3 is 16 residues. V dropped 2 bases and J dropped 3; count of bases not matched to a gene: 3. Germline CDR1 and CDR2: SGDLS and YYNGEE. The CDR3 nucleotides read TGTGCCAGCAGCGTGGGGACTAGCGGGAGGTACTACGAGCAGTACTTC. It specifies CASSVGTSGRYYEQYF. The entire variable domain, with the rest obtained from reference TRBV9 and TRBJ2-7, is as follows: DSGVTQTPKHLITATGQRVTLRCSPRSGDLSVYWYQQSLDQGLQFLIQYYNGEERAKGNILERFSAQQFPDLHSELNLSSLELGDSALYFCASSVGTSGRYYEQYFGPGTRLTVT.